This T cell receptor beta chain was sequenced in a study of CD8+CD57+ T cells in acquired aplastic anemia. Remarks on this clonotype: The antigen is undetermined. This may be a read error, as it is one base from a much larger clone.

Profiles of TCR beta VDJ and CDR3 were generated from a genomic DNA template. TCRdb re-called the reads through MiXCR, storing one row per CDR3 protein. The data hold a few hundred thousand distinct CDR3 sequences, with about 59% observed a single time. The CDR3 totals 14 residues. Looked up from germline, CDR1 is MNHEY and CDR2 is SVGAGI. Trimming stripped 5 bases from V and 5 bases from J, with 14 bases between. Overall study results and limits: Around 30 sequences, all CD8+ CDR3, were shared between patients and controls.

The clonotype originates from a human donor in good health. The specimen sequenced was sorted CD4+, CD8+, or CD8+CD57+ T cells (not recorded which) from PBMCs. The chain couples TRBV6-5 to TRBJ2-3, with a tentative D call TRBD1 (5 bases). The CDR3 loop is CASSRVQALDTQYF. CDR3 nucleotides: TGTGCCAGCAGTAGGGTACAGGCGCTAGATACGCAGTATTTT.